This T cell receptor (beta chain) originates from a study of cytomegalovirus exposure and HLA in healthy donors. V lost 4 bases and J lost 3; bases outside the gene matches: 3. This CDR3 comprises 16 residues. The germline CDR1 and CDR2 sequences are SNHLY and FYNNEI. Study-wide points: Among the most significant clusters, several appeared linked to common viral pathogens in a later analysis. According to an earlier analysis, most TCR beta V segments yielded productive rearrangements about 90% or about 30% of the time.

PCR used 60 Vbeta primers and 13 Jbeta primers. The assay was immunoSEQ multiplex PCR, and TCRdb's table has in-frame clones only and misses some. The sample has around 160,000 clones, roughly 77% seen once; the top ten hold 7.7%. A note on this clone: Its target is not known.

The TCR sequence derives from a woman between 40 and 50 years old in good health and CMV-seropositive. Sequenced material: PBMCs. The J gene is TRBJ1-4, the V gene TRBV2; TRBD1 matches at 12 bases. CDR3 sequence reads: CASSGGQGAANEKLFF. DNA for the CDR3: TGTGCCAGCAGTGGGGGACAGGGGGCGGCTAATGAAAAACTGTTTTTT.